Below are 27 T cell receptor beta chains sequenced from a single sample in a study of cytomegalovirus exposure and HLA in healthy donors (dated by TCRdb to the late 2010s). Library creation used the immunoSEQ multiplex PCR assay. TCRdb limited this immuneACCESS table to in-frame rearrangements with V and J called. A share of clones is missing; checked studies link under half to unresolved V genes, and the rest is unexplained. The sample data list 300,000 to 350,000 clones, and 88% of these were observed just once. Approximately 0.9% of the sample rests with the top ten. Sequenced sample: PBMCs. All receptors derive from a man between 25 and 39 years old in good health and CMV-seronegative.

The genes are TRBV7-2 and TRBJ2-1; D is perhaps TRBD2 (6 bases). CDR3 length: 16 residues. CDR1 is SGHTA, CDR2 FQGNSA, per germline. With 5 bases removed from V and 5 bases from J, the gap between germline ends came to 19 bases. The CDR3 DNA reads as TGTGCCAGCAGCCCCCAGACGGGAGCCCCCAACAATGAGCAGTTCTTC. Translating gives CASSPQTGAPNNEQFF.

This clone occurred once. The V call is TRBV13, the J call TRBJ2-3; D is perhaps TRBD2 (5 bases). Germline CDR1 is PRHDT and CDR2 is FYEKMQ (reference sequence). V lost 5 bases and J lost 7, with 13 bases in between. The CDR3 contains 13 residues. The DNA of the CDR3 is TGTGCCAGCAGCCCTAGCTATGGGTATACGCAGTATTTT. It specifies CASSPSYGYTQYF.

V is TRBV5-1 and J is TRBJ2-7; unclear D gene. There are 14 residues in the CDR3. Trimming removed 4 bases at V and 2 bases at J, with 13 bases between. CDR1 is SGHRS, CDR2 YFSETQ, per germline. CDR3 bases: TGCGCCAGCAGCCCGTCCGCGGCCGCCTACGAGCAGTACTTC. Residues: CASSPSAAAYEQYF. The full variable domain, rest sourced from reference TRBV5-1 and TRBJ2-7, is KAGVTQTPRYLIKTRGQQVTLSCSPISGHRSVSWYQQTPGQGLQFLFEYFSETQRNKGNFPGRFSGRQFSNSRSEMNVSTLELGDSALYLCASSPSAAAYEQYFGPGTRLTVT.

This chain links TRBV9 with TRBJ1-1; 7 nucleotides align to TRBD1. The CDR3 is 12 amino acids. The J segment lost 7 bases and the V segment lost 3 bases, leaving 3 bases of the junction unmatched. The germline CDR1 and CDR2 sequences are SGDLS and YYNGEE. The CDR3 reads CASSAGTVEAFF. The CDR3 region has the DNA TGTGCCAGCAGCGCGGGGACAGTTGAAGCTTTCTTT.

V is TRBV19 and J is TRBJ2-7; no clear D gene. Deletions cut 4 bases from V and 3 bases from J, with 10 bases between. This CDR3 contains 13 residues. Germline values: CDR1 LNHDA, CDR2 SQIVND (reference sequence). CDR3: CASSTSRVYEQYF. In nucleotides, the CDR3 is TGTGCCAGTAGTACCTCCCGGGTCTACGAGCAGTACTTC.

This clone appeared a single time. The chain recombines TRBV6-1 with TRBJ2-5; TRBD2 matches 10 bases. The length of the CDR3 is 17 residues. V lost 0 bases to trimming and J lost 2 bases; unmatched junction nucleotides: 6. The germline V gene has CDR1 MNHNS and CDR2 SASEGT. The CDR3 region is CASSEAPSGGAQETQYF. For the CDR3, the DNA is TGTGCCAGCAGTGAAGCGCCCAGCGGGGGGGCACAAGAGACCCAGTACTTC.

The rearrangement joins TRBV29-1 to TRBJ1-2; D gene ambiguous. V was clipped by 5 bases and J by 1 base, with 11 bases between them. This CDR3 region has 13 residues. The germline V gene encodes CDR1 SQVTM and CDR2 ANQGSEA. The DNA of the CDR3 is TGCAGCGTTCTTACGGAGGTTAACTATGGCTACACCTTC. Residues: CSVLTEVNYGYTF.

V and J are TRBV5-4 and TRBJ2-1; 8 bases line up with TRBD1. The trim removed 5 bases at V and 9 bases at J, leaving 4 bases unmatched. From germline, CDR1 is SGHNT and CDR2 YYREEE (reference sequence). The CDR3 is made up of 12 amino acids. CDR3 DNA sequence: TGTGCCAGCAGGGCGACAGGGGCTGAGCAGTTCTTC. Its protein product is CASRATGAEQFF.

The rearrangement links TRBV7-9 to TRBJ1-5; 9 bases agree with TRBD1. The germline V gene encodes CDR1 SEHNR and CDR2 FQNEAQ (reference sequence). Losses at the gene ends were 5 bases for V and 7 bases for J; bases not matched to a gene: 6. The CDR3 contains 14 residues. The CDR3 region is CASSPTGGNQPQHF. In DNA form, the CDR3 reads TGTGCCAGCAGCCCGACAGGGGGTAACCAGCCCCAGCATTTT.

The V gene is TRBV7-9, the J gene TRBJ2-4; 9 bases agree with TRBD1. The CDR3 has 15 amino acids. CDR1 and CDR2 (germline): SEHNR, FQNEAQ (reference sequence). After removal of 6 bases from V and 1 base from J, the junction contained 4 bases not matched to a gene. The CDR3 DNA reads TGTGCCAGCAGTCCACAGGGGGCGGCCAAAAACATTCAGTACTTC. Its protein is CASSPQGAAKNIQYF.

The chain carries TRBV11-3 and TRBJ2-5; D might be TRBD2 (5 bases). The CDR3 length is 14 residues. Deletions cut 3 bases from V and 3 bases from J, with 11 bases between. Germline V gives CDR1 SGHNT, CDR2 YENEEA. This CDR3 reads CASSFGGSKETQYF. Here the CDR3 DNA reads TGTGCCAGCAGCTTCGGCGGGTCAAAAGAGACCCAGTACTTC.

V gene TRBV5-5 combines with J gene TRBJ1-1, with 7 nucleotides matching TRBD1. Germline V CDR1 and CDR2: SGHKS, YYEKEE (reference sequence). V gave up 4 bases and J gave up 2 bases; unmatched junction bases: 8. This CDR3 region has 15 residues. The CDR3 sequence: CASSNGQVGNTEAFF. DNA for the CDR3: TGTGCCAGCAGCAATGGACAGGTGGGTAACACTGAAGCTTTCTTT. Using reference TRBV5-5 and TRBJ1-1 for the parts outside the CDR3, the full variable domain is DAGVTQSPTHLIKTRGQQVTLRCSPISGHKSVSWYQQVLGQGPQFIFQYYEKEERGRGNFPDRFSARQFPNYSSELNVNALLLGDSALYLCASSNGQVGNTEAFFGQGTRLTVV.

The chain recombines TRBV18 with TRBJ2-1, with D perhaps TRBD2 (6 bases). There are 13 residues in the CDR3. Germline V gene lookup returns CDR1 KGHSH and CDR2 LQKENI. Trimming removed 3 bases at V and 8 bases at J, with 11 bases between. The CDR3 loop is CASSPRTTYEQFF. The CDR3 DNA sequence: TGTGCCAGCTCACCGCGGACTACTTATGAGCAGTTCTTC.

The genes are TRBV29-1 and TRBJ1-1; TRBD1 matches at 7 bases. V shed 5 bases, J shed 3 bases, and the junction held 9 bases outside the gene matches. CDR1 and CDR2 (germline): SQVTM, ANQGSEA. The CDR3 runs 14 residues. CDR3 DNA sequence: TGCAGCGTTCGGGTGGGGGGACAGCACACTGAAGCTTTCTTT. Amino acids: CSVRVGGQHTEAFF.

The V call is TRBV13, the J call TRBJ2-7; TRBD2 matches at 7 bases. V lost 5 bases to trimming and J lost 6 bases; unmatched junction nucleotides: 22. Germline V gene lookup returns CDR1 PRHDT and CDR2 FYEKMQ (reference sequence). The CDR3 length is 18 residues. The CDR3 loop reads CASSPAGWGGSGYSEQYF. CDR3 in DNA: TGTGCCAGCAGCCCGGCAGGGTGGGGAGGGTCAGGCTACAGCGAGCAGTACTTC.

The chain carries TRBV5-6 and TRBJ2-7; D is possibly TRBD1 (6 bases). Per germline, CDR1 SGHDT and CDR2 YYEEEE. V was shortened by 4 bases and J by 7 bases, with 18 bases between the two germline ends. CDR3 length: 14 residues. CDR3 residues: CASSPRQVLGEQYF. As DNA, the CDR3 is TGTGCCAGCAGCCCTCGACAGGTCCTGGGAGAGCAGTACTTC.

This clone turned up a few times. The chain has TRBV19 and TRBJ1-1; no reliable D call. Germline V CDR1 and CDR2: LNHDA, SQIVND (reference sequence). The V and J ends lost 7 bases and 1 base respectively, with 10 bases between them. The CDR3 has 13 amino acids. CDR3 coding DNA: TGTGCCAGTATTCCGGGGTCGAACACTGAAGCTTTCTTT. Translated, it gives CASIPGSNTEAFF.

The V call is TRBV2, the J call TRBJ2-3, with a possible D match to TRBD2 (7 bases). The CDR3 is 15 residues long. Per germline, CDR1 SNHLY and CDR2 FYNNEI. V was clipped by 2 bases and J by 3 bases, with 12 bases between them. The DNA for the CDR3 is TGTGCCAGCAGTGAATTAGGGGGGGGGACAGATACGCAGTATTTT. This sequence encodes CASSELGGGTDTQYF.

The chain uses TRBV11-3 and TRBJ2-3; TRBD1 matches at 8 bases. The V gene end was trimmed by 3 bases and the J gene end by 2 bases; junction bases not matched to a gene: 7. The CDR3 runs 16 residues. CDR1 is SGHNT, CDR2 YENEEA, per germline. CDR3 nucleotide sequence: TGTGCCAGCAGCTTGGGGACAGGTTTTCCCACAGATACGCAGTATTTT. Translating it yields CASSLGTGFPTDTQYF. Full variable domain (remainder filled in from reference TRBV11-3 and TRBJ2-3): EAGVVQSPRYKIIEKKQPVAFWCNPISGHNTLYWYLQNLGQGPELLIRYENEEAVDDSQLPKDRFSAERLKGVDSTLKIQPAELGDSAVYLCASSLGTGFPTDTQYFGPGTRLTVL.

CDR3 nucleotides: TGTGCCAGCAGGGGGGGGACTAGCGGTTCCTACGAGCAGTACTTC. It specifies CASRGGTSGSYEQYF. The chain couples TRBV27 to TRBJ2-7; 11 bases align to TRBD2. The CDR3 is 15 amino acids. V lost 6 bases, J lost 1 base, and 5 bases stayed unmatched. Per the germline V gene, CDR1 is MNHEY and CDR2 is SMNVEV (reference sequence).

This clone occurred a few times. The gene calls are TRBV5-1 and TRBJ2-7; D uncertain. This CDR3 has 13 amino acids. Looked up from germline, CDR1 is SGHRS and CDR2 is YFSETQ. The V end was cut by 4 bases, the J end by 2 bases, with 10 bases between. The CDR3 reads CASSRYEAYEQYF. The CDR3 nucleotides are TGCGCCAGCAGCCGGTACGAAGCCTACGAGCAGTACTTC.

CDR3 nucleotide sequence: TGTGCCAGCAGTTCAACAGGGTTTGGGGAGACCCAGTACTTC. This gives the protein CASSSTGFGETQYF. The V and J genes are TRBV27 and TRBJ2-5; perhaps TRBD1 as D (6 bases). Trimming pared 4 bases from V and 5 bases from J, leaving 14 bases between. Germline V gene data show CDR1 as MNHEY and CDR2 as SMNVEV (reference sequence). CDR3 length: 14 residues.

This sequence joins TRBV10-3 and TRBJ2-5; D is possibly TRBD2 (6 bases). V shed 8 bases and J shed 6 bases, with 16 bases lying between them. There are 13 residues in the CDR3. Germline CDR1 and CDR2: ENHRY and SYGVKD. The CDR3 region has the DNA TGTGCCATCCACGGTGGAGGGGACCAGACCCAGTACTTC. Translated, it gives CAIHGGGDQTQYF.

This clone was seen only once. For the CDR3, the DNA is TGTGCCACCAGCAGAGATCTAGCGGGGGGTAGCGATACGCAGTATTTT. Encoded protein: CATSRDLAGGSDTQYF. The V and J genes are TRBV15 and TRBJ2-3, with 11 bases matching TRBD2. CDR3 length: 16 amino acids. Germline values: CDR1 LNHNV, CDR2 YYDKDF (reference sequence). The V segment lost 0 bases and the J segment 6 bases; nucleotides outside the gene matches: 5.

CDR3: CSVVGAPGLAANEQYF. The CDR3 coding sequence is TGCAGCGTTGTTGGAGCTCCGGGACTAGCGGCAAACGAGCAGTACTTC. V is TRBV29-1 and J is TRBJ2-7, with 11 bases matching TRBD2. The germline CDR1 and CDR2 sequences are SQVTM and ANQGSEA. The CDR3 runs to 16 residues. V lost 4 bases to trimming and J lost 5 bases; unmatched junction nucleotides: 13.

The V gene is TRBV5-6, the J gene TRBJ1-1; D uncertain. The V and J ends lost 0 bases and 11 bases respectively, with 17 bases between them. The CDR3 has 14 amino acids. CDR1 and CDR2 from the germline V gene are SGHDT and YYEEEE. The CDR3 spells CASSLDPQEGRAFF. The CDR3 nucleotides are TGTGCCAGCAGCTTGGATCCGCAGGAGGGTCGGGCTTTCTTT.

V usage is TRBV19 and J usage is TRBJ1-1; no definite D call. Deletions cut 3 bases from V and 1 base from J, with 21 bases between. CDR3 length equals 18 residues. The V gene's germline CDR1 is LNHDA and CDR2 SQIVND (reference sequence). CDR3 in DNA: TGTGCCAGTAGTATCCAAGCGGGTGGCGGGCCTAAGAACACTGAAGCTTTCTTT. Residues: CASSIQAGGGPKNTEAFF.